Listed below are T cell receptor beta chains from one sample, sequenced in a study of monozygotic twins with inflammatory bowel disease. From the 5' RACE reads, TCRdb lists one entry per CDR3 protein and no DNA. The specimen's table records 300,000 to 400,000 distinct CDR3 sequences. Sequenced input: blood. The origin of the receptors is a human donor with ulcerative colitis or Crohn's disease, or a healthy co-twin of an affected twin (not recorded which). CDR3s include the opening cysteine and the closing phenylalanine or tryptophan.

CDR3 protein: CSVLSGQGSLAGTGELFF
J gene: TRBJ2-2
V gene: TRBV20-1
CDR3 length: 18

CDR3 protein: CASSLGMKSSYNEQFF
J gene: TRBJ2-1
V gene: TRBV7-9
CDR3 length: 16

CDR3 protein: CASSYLRGSADEKLFF
J gene: TRBJ1-4
V gene: TRBV6-5
CDR3 length: 16

CDR3 protein: CASSQGQGASTEAFF
J gene: TRBJ1-1
V gene: TRBV5-4
CDR3 length: 15

CDR3 protein: CASSPRGRVADTQYF
J gene: TRBJ2-3
V gene: TRBV2
CDR3 length: 15

CDR3 protein: CASSLAFPGAKGYTF
J gene: TRBJ1-2
V gene: TRBV7-9
CDR3 length: 15

CDR3 protein: CASSLASEQYF
J gene: TRBJ2-7
V gene: TRBV5-1
CDR3 length: 11

CDR3 protein: CASSLGPRNEQFF
J gene: TRBJ2-1
V gene: TRBV11-2
CDR3 length: 13

CDR3 protein: CASSPTGITAGELFF
J gene: TRBJ2-2
V gene: TRBV7-2
CDR3 length: 15

CDR3 protein: CASSLSSSGIRAQYF
J gene: TRBJ2-7
V gene: TRBV10-1
CDR3 length: 15

CDR3 protein: CASSSQDDEMNFGTQYF
J gene: TRBJ2-5
V gene: TRBV5-1
CDR3 length: 17

CDR3 protein: CASRLLNRAPFF
J gene: TRBJ1-1
V gene: TRBV28
CDR3 length: 12

CDR3 protein: CASKILPNSNYEQFF
J gene: TRBJ2-1
V gene: TRBV2
CDR3 length: 15

CDR3 protein: CASSSLDSLGQPQHF
J gene: TRBJ1-5
V gene: TRBV7-2
CDR3 length: 15

CDR3 protein: CSVDVGRGHEQYF
J gene: TRBJ2-7
V gene: TRBV29-1
CDR3 length: 13

CDR3 protein: CASSQTSGTYEQYF
J gene: TRBJ2-7
V gene: TRBV28
CDR3 length: 14

CDR3 protein: CASSLYQEAYGDYYNEQFF
J gene: TRBJ2-1
V gene: TRBV7-8
CDR3 length: 19

CDR3 protein: CSVRRGLAGGYNEQFF
J gene: TRBJ2-1
V gene: TRBV29-1
CDR3 length: 16

CDR3 protein: CSARDPYRVYEQYF
J gene: TRBJ2-7
V gene: TRBV20-1
CDR3 length: 14

CDR3 protein: CATRAGRRTGELFF
J gene: TRBJ2-2
V gene: TRBV24-1
CDR3 length: 14

CDR3 protein: CASSIRGSGSYNEQFF
J gene: TRBJ2-1
V gene: TRBV11-2
CDR3 length: 16

CDR3 protein: CASSQDRSGGKQYF
J gene: TRBJ2-7
V gene: TRBV14
CDR3 length: 14

CDR3 protein: CASMGGGAQRQPQHF
J gene: TRBJ1-5
V gene: TRBV19
CDR3 length: 15

CDR3 protein: CATSRDLASGANVLTF
J gene: TRBJ2-6
V gene: TRBV15
CDR3 length: 16

CDR3 protein: CASTPGPEFLYEQYF
J gene: TRBJ2-7
V gene: TRBV11-1
CDR3 length: 15

CDR3 protein: CSARPRGWQGMVYGYTF
J gene: TRBJ1-2
V gene: TRBV20-1
CDR3 length: 17

CDR3 protein: CASSFSSGREETQYF
J gene: TRBJ2-5
V gene: TRBV5-1
CDR3 length: 15

CDR3 protein: CASSSGDVRADTQYF
J gene: TRBJ2-3
V gene: TRBV5-6
CDR3 length: 15

CDR3 protein: CASSLRGPYSEQFF
J gene: TRBJ2-1
V gene: TRBV28
CDR3 length: 14

CDR3 protein: CASSPGAAVNNQPQHF
J gene: TRBJ1-5
V gene: TRBV6-1
CDR3 length: 16

CDR3 protein: CASSVDGAASGYGHTF
J gene: TRBJ1-2
V gene: TRBV9
CDR3 length: 16

CDR3 protein: CASSQDLLAGEQFF
J gene: TRBJ2-1
V gene: TRBV3-1
CDR3 length: 14

CDR3 protein: CASSQAGTVGGEQYF
J gene: TRBJ2-7
V gene: TRBV4-3
CDR3 length: 15

CDR3 protein: CASSPRGPRAYEQYF
J gene: TRBJ2-7
V gene: TRBV7-9
CDR3 length: 15

CDR3 protein: CSARVAGGISDTQYF
J gene: TRBJ2-3
V gene: TRBV20-1
CDR3 length: 15

CDR3 protein: CASSWPGPGELFF
J gene: TRBJ2-2
V gene: TRBV5-1
CDR3 length: 13

CDR3 protein: CASSLMGNNQPQHF
J gene: TRBJ1-5
V gene: TRBV28
CDR3 length: 14

CDR3 protein: CASSSLAGGYNEQFF
J gene: TRBJ2-1
V gene: TRBV21-1
CDR3 length: 15

CDR3 protein: CSVGTGANYGYTF
J gene: TRBJ1-2
V gene: TRBV29-1
CDR3 length: 13

CDR3 protein: CASSGIAYNEQFF
J gene: TRBJ2-1
V gene: TRBV5-1
CDR3 length: 13

CDR3 protein: CSARVPAGSYNEQFF
J gene: TRBJ2-1
V gene: TRBV20-1
CDR3 length: 15

CDR3 protein: CASSLVKREQFF
J gene: TRBJ2-1
V gene: TRBV5-6
CDR3 length: 12

CDR3 protein: CASSVGKDYEQYF
J gene: TRBJ2-7
V gene: TRBV9
CDR3 length: 13